Presented here are 17 T cell receptor beta chains from one specimen sequenced in a study of blood T cell repertoires in COVID-19. This table comes from immunoSEQ multiplex PCR, and its TCRdb copy is limited to in-frame clones, with some not included. The sample shows roughly 290,000 clones, approximately 85% of them seen only once. Sequencing input: PBMCs or T cells enriched from blood (not recorded which). The receptor set was obtained from a woman aged 30 to 39 who had recovered from COVID-19.

The chain couples TRBV5-6 to TRBJ2-6; D is ambiguous. Germline values: CDR1 SGHDT, CDR2 YYEEEE. V lost 7 bases, J lost 0 bases, and 14 bases lay in between. The CDR3 runs to 16 residues. The DNA for the CDR3 is TGTGCCAGCTCCAAGAGGCGGAGCTCTGGGGCCAACGTCCTGACTTTC. This encodes CASSKRRSSGANVLTF.

The rearrangement links TRBV6-5 to TRBJ1-1, with D possibly matching TRBD1 (6 bases). This CDR3 comprises 14 residues. The germline V gene has CDR1 MNHEY and CDR2 SVGAGI. V dropped 8 bases and J dropped 3 bases, with 16 bases sitting between them. CDR3 sequence: CASRPWDIDTEAFF. The CDR3 DNA follows: TGTGCCAGCCGCCCCTGGGACATTGACACTGAAGCTTTCTTT.

This chain joins TRBV27 and TRBJ1-5, with TRBD1 as a possible D gene (5 bases). From germline, CDR1 is MNHEY and CDR2 SMNVEV (reference sequence). V lost 3 bases, J lost 13 bases, and 22 bases lay in between. This CDR3 is built from 15 residues. In nucleotides, the CDR3 is TGTGCCAGCAGTTTGGGGGGGGGATTTGTCTCTTTACAGCATTTT. Translating it yields CASSLGGGFVSLQHF.

CDR3 in amino acids: CASSEEKPGTQYF. CDR3 DNA sequence: TGTGCCAGCAGTGAAGAAAAACCGGGGACCCAGTACTTC. The rearrangement links TRBV6-1 to TRBJ2-5; D unclear. CDR3 length equals 13 residues. The germline V and J ends were trimmed by 1 base and 7 bases, with 10 bases remaining between them. In germline, CDR1 is MNHNS, CDR2 SASEGT.

The V gene is TRBV27, the J gene TRBJ1-5, with 8 bases that match TRBD1. The CDR3 sequence is 14 residues long. V dropped 7 bases and J dropped 7; count of bases not matched to a gene: 9. Germline V gene lookup returns CDR1 MNHEY and CDR2 SMNVEV (reference sequence). The CDR3 spells CASTAGGLEQPQHF. For the CDR3, the DNA is TGTGCCAGCACCGCAGGGGGCCTAGAACAGCCCCAGCATTTT.

V and J are TRBV9 and TRBJ1-1, with D possibly being TRBD1 (6 bases). V lost 0 bases and J 8 bases, leaving 11 bases between the germline ends. In germline, CDR1 is SGDLS, CDR2 YYNGEE. The CDR3 is 13 residues long. The CDR3 DNA reads as TGTGCCAGCAGCGTAGGAGGTGACAGGGAAGCTTTCTTT. Its translation: CASSVGGDREAFF.

The rearrangement uses TRBV7-2 and TRBJ2-2; a weak D match, TRBD2 (6 bases). This CDR3 has 16 amino acids. The V and J ends lost 4 bases and 0 bases respectively, with 12 bases between them. Germline assignment: CDR1 SGHTA and CDR2 FQGNSA. CDR3 DNA: TGTGCCAGCAGCTCCCCGGGACTTACGAACACCGGGGAGCTGTTTTTT. It translates to CASSSPGLTNTGELFF.

The V call is TRBV5-1, the J call TRBJ2-3, with 8 bases matching TRBD1. The germline CDR1 and CDR2 sequences are SGHRS and YFSETQ. Unmatched junction bases numbered 8, after V lost 2 bases and J lost 0 bases. There are 17 residues in the CDR3. CDR3 nucleotides: TGCGCCAGCAGCTTACTTACAGGGGGGACTAGCACAGATACGCAGTATTTT. Translated, it gives CASSLLTGGTSTDTQYF.

This chain links TRBV7-9 with TRBJ2-3; tentatively, D is TRBD1 (6 bases). Trimming shortened V by 5 bases and J by 0 bases, and 18 bases separated the two germline ends. Germline values: CDR1 SEHNR, CDR2 FQNEAQ (reference sequence). The CDR3 runs 17 residues. Here the CDR3 DNA reads TGTGCCAGCAGCCGACAGGACCTGGGGGAGAGCACAGATACGCAGTATTTT. Its protein product is CASSRQDLGESTDTQYF.

V is TRBV19 and J is TRBJ1-1; D is uncertain. The CDR3 spans 13 residues. The V end was cut by 5 bases, the J end by 4 bases, with 11 bases between. Looked up from germline, CDR1 is LNHDA and CDR2 is SQIVND (reference sequence). The CDR3 nucleotides are TGTGCCAGTAGTCTGGGGAGGCGCACTGAAGCTTTCTTT. Translating gives CASSLGRRTEAFF.

The rearrangement joins TRBV28 to TRBJ2-7; tentatively, D is TRBD2 (7 bases). Germline assignment: CDR1 MDHEN and CDR2 SYDVKM. Trimming cost V 5 bases and J 5 bases, with 16 bases left between them. The CDR3 sequence is 14 residues long. The CDR3 DNA reads as TGTGCCAGCAGTCCGCCGGGGGGCATCGACGAGCAGTACTTC. This sequence encodes CASSPPGGIDEQYF.

The chain is built from TRBV19 and TRBJ1-1, with 8 nucleotides matching TRBD1. The CDR3 loop spans 15 amino acids. Trimming took 3 bases from V and 1 from J; bases not matched to a gene: 4. The germline V gene encodes CDR1 LNHDA and CDR2 SQIVND (reference sequence). The CDR3 coding sequence is TGTGCCAGTAGTATTGGGGGGACAGGGAACACTGAAGCTTTCTTT. Encoded protein: CASSIGGTGNTEAFF.

This clone has only a few counts. The chain joins TRBV5-1 to TRBJ2-5, with TRBD2 matching over 11 bases. Unmatched junction bases numbered 6, after V lost 1 base and J lost 1 base. This CDR3 region has 17 residues. Germline values: CDR1 SGHRS, CDR2 YFSETQ. CDR3 coding DNA: TGCGCCAGCAGCTTGAGGCTAGCGGGGGGAACCCAAGAGACCCAGTACTTC. The encoded protein is CASSLRLAGGTQETQYF.

The chain couples TRBV28 to TRBJ1-1; D might be TRBD1 (6 bases). Trimming shortened V by 5 bases and J by 3 bases, and 19 bases separated the two germline ends. Germline CDR1 MDHEN, CDR2 SYDVKM. The CDR3 runs 16 residues. CDR3 sequence reads: CASSAVAGAGDTEAFF. DNA of the CDR3: TGTGCCAGCAGTGCGGTGGCAGGGGCGGGCGACACTGAAGCTTTCTTT.

The chain employs TRBV28 and TRBJ1-2, with a possible D match to TRBD1 (6 bases). The germline V and J ends were trimmed by 5 bases and 8 bases, with 18 bases remaining between them. CDR1 and CDR2 from the germline V gene are MDHEN and SYDVKM. This CDR3 comprises 14 residues. DNA for the CDR3: TGTGCCAGCAGTCTCCAGGGGCAGCTAAGAGGCTACACCTTC. This sequence encodes CASSLQGQLRGYTF.

The rearrangement joins TRBV5-6 to TRBJ2-7; D may be TRBD2 (5 bases). Trimming pared 4 bases from V and 6 bases from J, leaving 11 bases between. The germline V gene encodes CDR1 SGHDT and CDR2 YYEEEE. The CDR3 is 12 amino acids. CDR3 sequence reads: CASSRLGSEQYF. In DNA, the CDR3 is TGTGCCAGCAGCCGACTGGGGAGCGAGCAGTACTTC.

This chain joins TRBV5-6 and TRBJ2-2; 7 bases line up with TRBD1. Germline V gives CDR1 SGHDT, CDR2 YYEEEE. After removal of 4 bases from V and 3 bases from J, the junction contained 6 bases not matched to a gene. The CDR3 runs 15 residues. CDR3 bases: TGTGCCAGCAGCCTGGGACAGAGCCACACCGGGGAGCTGTTTTTT. It yields the protein CASSLGQSHTGELFF.